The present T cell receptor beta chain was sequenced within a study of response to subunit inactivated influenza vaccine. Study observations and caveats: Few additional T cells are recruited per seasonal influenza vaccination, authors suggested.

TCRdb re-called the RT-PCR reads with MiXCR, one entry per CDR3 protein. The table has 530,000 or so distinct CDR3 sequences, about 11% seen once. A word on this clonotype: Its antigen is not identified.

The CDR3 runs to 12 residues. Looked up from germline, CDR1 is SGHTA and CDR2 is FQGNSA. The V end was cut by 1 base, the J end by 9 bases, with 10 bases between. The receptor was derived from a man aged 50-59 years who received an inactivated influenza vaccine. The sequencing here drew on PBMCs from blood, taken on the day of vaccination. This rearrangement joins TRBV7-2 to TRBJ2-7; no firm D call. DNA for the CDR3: TGTGCCAGCAGCTTAGTTTTGGGGTGGCAGTACTTC. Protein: CASSLVLGWQYF.